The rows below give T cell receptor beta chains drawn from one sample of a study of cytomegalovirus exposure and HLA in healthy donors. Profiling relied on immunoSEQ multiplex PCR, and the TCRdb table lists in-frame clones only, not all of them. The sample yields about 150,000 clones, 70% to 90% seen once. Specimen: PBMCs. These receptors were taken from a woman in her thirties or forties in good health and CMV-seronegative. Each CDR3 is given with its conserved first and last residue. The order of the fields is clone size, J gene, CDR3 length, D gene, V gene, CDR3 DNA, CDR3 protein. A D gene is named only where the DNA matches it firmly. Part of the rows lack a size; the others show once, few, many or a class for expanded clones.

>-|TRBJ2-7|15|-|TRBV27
TGTGCCAGCAGTTCGACTACCTCGATCGCCTACGAGCAGTACTTC
CASSSTTSIAYEQYF
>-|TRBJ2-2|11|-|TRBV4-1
TGCGCCAGCAGCCTATCGGGGGAGCTGTTTTTT
CASSLSGELFF
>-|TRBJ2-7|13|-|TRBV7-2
TGTGCCAGCAGCTTAGACCAGGGCTACGAGCAGTACTTC
CASSLDQGYEQYF
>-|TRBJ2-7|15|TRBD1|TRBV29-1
TGCAGCGTTGAGGTCGCGGGACAGGGTTCGGACGAGCAGTACTTC
CSVEVAGQGSDEQYF
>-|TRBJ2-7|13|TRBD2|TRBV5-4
TGTGCCAGCCATCCACGGGGGGGGATCGAGCAGTACTTC
CASHPRGGIEQYF
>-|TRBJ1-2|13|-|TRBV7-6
TGTGCCAGCAGTGACGGGGATTTGCGGGGCTACACCTTC
CASSDGDLRGYTF
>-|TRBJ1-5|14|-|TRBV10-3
TGTGCCATCAGTGAACGCCTCGAGGCGGGTTCTGAGTATTTT
CAISERLEAGSEYF
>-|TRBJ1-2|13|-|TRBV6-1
TGTGCCAGCAGACCGGACAGTAACTATGGCTACACCTTC
CASRPDSNYGYTF
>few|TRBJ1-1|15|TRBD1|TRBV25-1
TGTGCCAGCAGTGAAGACAGGGCTGCGAACACTGAAGCTTTCTTT
CASSEDRAANTEAFF
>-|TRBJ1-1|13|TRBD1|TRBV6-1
TGTGCCAGCTTCAACGGACAGGGGGTAATGGCTTTCTTT
CASFNGQGVMAFF
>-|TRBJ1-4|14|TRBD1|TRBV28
TGTGCCAGCAGGCCGGGACAGTCTAATGAAAAACTGTTTTTT
CASRPGQSNEKLFF
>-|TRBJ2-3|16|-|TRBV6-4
TGTGCCAGCAGTGAGGATCAGGTCCATAGCACAGATACGCAGTATTTT
CASSEDQVHSTDTQYF
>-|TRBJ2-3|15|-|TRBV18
TGTGCCAGCTCACCGTGGCCTGCTAGCACAGATACGCAGTATTTT
CASSPWPASTDTQYF
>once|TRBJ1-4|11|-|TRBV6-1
TGTGCCAGCAGTGGCCGGGAAAAACTGTTTTTT
CASSGREKLFF